Detailed here is one TCR beta chain. This sample is part of a study of blood T cell repertoires in COVID-19. The authors' processing: Amplifying reference gene primers gave estimates of nucleated cell counts. Libraries were prepared by immunoSEQ multiplex PCR; TCRdb keeps only in-frame clonotypes and omits some of them. V and J calls and clone size are those listed in that table; D and trimming were worked out from the DNA. The sample carries some 410,000 clones, approximately 90% recorded once. This CDR3 is 14 amino acids long. Trimming removed 5 bases at V and 3 bases at J, with 14 bases between. Germline CDR1 reads SEHNR; CDR2 reads FQNEAQ (reference sequence).

The chain links TRBV7-9 to TRBJ2-7, with D perhaps TRBD2 (5 bases). Sequencing was performed on PBMCs or T cells enriched from blood (not recorded which). The TCR originated in a woman aged 30 to 39 with acute COVID-19. In DNA form, the CDR3 reads TGTGCCAGCAGCGAGCCCGGGATTATCTACGAGCAGTACTTC. This encodes CASSEPGIIYEQYF.